This TCR beta chain was sequenced during a study of cytomegalovirus exposure and HLA in healthy donors. About the research overall: The roughly 130 validation repertoires used the same platform as the roughly 620 first-cohort repertoires, a later analysis reported. Overall study results and limits: According to a subsequent analysis, TCR clusters from the first cohort were inclined to appear together in the 120 validation repertoires. Investigators reported fewer than 200 TCR beta chains as tied to cytomegalovirus.

V shed 8 bases and J 0 bases; nucleotides not matched to a gene: 3. Looked up from germline, CDR1 is LNHDA and CDR2 is SQIVND (reference sequence). The CDR3 is 14 amino acids. Produced via immunoSEQ multiplex PCR; TCRdb's table is partial and in-frame only. Of some 61,000 clones listed, 95% to 97% are singletons. This clone was seen once. Its target is unknown. The sequence came from a woman between 18 and 29 years old in good health and CMV-seropositive. Sequenced input: PBMCs. V is TRBV19 and J is TRBJ2-1; 8 bases are shared with TRBD1. The DNA for the CDR3 is TGTGCCAGTGAGGACAGGGACTCCTACAATGAGCAGTTCTTC. Its translation is CASEDRDSYNEQFF.